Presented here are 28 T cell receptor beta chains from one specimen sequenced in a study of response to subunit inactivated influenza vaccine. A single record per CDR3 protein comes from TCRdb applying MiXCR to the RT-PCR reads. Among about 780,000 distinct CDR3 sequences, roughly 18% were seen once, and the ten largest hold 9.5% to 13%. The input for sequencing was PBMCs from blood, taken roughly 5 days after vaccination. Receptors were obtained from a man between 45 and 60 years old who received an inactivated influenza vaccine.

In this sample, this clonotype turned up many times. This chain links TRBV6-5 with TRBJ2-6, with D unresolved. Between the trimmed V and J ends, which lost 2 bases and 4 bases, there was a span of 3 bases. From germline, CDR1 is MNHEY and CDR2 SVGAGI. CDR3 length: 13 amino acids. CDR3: CASSYKGANVLTF. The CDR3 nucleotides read TGTGCCAGCAGTTACAAGGGGGCCAACGTCCTGACTTTC.

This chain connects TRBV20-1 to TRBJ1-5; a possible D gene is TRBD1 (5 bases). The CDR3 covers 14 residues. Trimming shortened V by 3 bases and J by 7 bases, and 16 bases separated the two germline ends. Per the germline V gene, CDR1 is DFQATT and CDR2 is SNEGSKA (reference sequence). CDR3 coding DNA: TGCAGTGCTAGTCAGGGAACCCTCAGGCAGCCCCAGCATTTT. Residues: CSASQGTLRQPQHF.

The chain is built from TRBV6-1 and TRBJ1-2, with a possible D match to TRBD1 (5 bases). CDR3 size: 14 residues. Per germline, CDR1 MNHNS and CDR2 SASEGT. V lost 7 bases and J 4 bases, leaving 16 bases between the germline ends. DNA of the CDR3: TGTGCCAGCACCACCCGGGACTTTCGCTATGGCTACACCTTC. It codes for CASTTRDFRYGYTF.

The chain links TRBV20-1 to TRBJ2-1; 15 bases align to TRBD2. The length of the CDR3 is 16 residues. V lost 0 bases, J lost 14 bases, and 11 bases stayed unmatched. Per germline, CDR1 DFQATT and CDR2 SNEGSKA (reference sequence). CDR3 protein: CSAREGGTSGRRGEFF. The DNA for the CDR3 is TGCAGTGCTAGAGAGGGGGGGACTAGCGGGAGGAGGGGTGAGTTCTTC.

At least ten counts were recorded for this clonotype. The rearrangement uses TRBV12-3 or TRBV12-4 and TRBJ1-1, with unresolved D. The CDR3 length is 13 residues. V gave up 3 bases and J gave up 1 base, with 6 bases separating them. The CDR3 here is CASSFFSNTEAFF. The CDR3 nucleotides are TGTGCCAGCAGTTTTTTTTCGAACACTGAAGCTTTCTTT.

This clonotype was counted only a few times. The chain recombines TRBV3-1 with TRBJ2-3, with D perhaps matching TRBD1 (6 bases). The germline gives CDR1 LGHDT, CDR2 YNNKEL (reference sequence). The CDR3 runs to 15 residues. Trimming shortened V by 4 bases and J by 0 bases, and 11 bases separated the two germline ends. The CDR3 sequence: CASSPLRGSTDTQYF. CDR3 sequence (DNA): TGTGCCAGCAGCCCCTTGAGGGGGAGCACAGATACGCAGTATTTT.

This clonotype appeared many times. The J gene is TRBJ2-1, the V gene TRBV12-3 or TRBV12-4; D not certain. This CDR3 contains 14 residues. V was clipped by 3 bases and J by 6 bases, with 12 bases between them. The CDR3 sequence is CASSFTHFSNEQFF. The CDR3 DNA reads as TGTGCCAGCAGTTTCACCCACTTTAGCAATGAGCAGTTCTTC.

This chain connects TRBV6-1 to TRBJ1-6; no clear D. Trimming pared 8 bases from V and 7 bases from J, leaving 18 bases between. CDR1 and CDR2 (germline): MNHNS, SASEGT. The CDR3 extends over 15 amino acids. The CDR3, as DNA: TGTGCCAGCCGCCCTGTCTGGGCGGCGAATTCACCCCTCCACTTT. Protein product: CASRPVWAANSPLHF.

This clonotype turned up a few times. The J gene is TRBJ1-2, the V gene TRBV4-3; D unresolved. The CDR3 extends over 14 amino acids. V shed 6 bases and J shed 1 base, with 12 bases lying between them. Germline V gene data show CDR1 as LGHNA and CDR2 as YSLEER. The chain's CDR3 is CASRPEGVNYGYTF. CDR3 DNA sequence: TGCGCCAGCAGACCAGAAGGAGTTAACTATGGCTACACCTTC.

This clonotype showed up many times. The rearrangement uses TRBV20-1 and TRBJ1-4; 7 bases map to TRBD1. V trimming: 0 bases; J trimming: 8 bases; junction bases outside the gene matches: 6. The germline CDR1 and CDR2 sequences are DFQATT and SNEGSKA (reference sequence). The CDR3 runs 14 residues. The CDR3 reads CSARDLQGREKLFF. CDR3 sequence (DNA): TGCAGTGCTAGAGATCTACAGGGGAGGGAAAAACTGTTTTTT.

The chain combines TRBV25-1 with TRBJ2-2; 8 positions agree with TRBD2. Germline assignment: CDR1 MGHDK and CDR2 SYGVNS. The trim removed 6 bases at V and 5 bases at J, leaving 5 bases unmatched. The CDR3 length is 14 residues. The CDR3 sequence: CASRPGGRTGELFF. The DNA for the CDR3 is TGTGCCAGCAGGCCCGGCGGGAGGACCGGGGAGCTGTTTTTT.

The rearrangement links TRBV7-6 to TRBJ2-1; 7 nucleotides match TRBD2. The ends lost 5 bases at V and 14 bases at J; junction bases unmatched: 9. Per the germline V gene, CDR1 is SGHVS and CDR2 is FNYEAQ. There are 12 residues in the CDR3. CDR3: CASSPPGGGEFF. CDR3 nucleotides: TGTGCCAGCAGCCCCCCGGGTGGGGGGGAGTTCTTC.

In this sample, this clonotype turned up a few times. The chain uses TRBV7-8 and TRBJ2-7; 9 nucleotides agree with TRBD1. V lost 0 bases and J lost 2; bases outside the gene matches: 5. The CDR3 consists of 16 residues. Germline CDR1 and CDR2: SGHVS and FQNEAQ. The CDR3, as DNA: TGTGCCAGCAGCTTAGCGACGACAGGGGGGGCCTACGAGCAGTACTTC. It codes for CASSLATTGGAYEQYF.

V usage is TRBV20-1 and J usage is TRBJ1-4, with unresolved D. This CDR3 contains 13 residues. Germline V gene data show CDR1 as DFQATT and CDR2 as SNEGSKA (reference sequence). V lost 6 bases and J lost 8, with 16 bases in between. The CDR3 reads CSAGDLGREKLFF. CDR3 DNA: TGCAGTGCCGGTGACTTGGGTCGGGAAAAACTGTTTTTT.

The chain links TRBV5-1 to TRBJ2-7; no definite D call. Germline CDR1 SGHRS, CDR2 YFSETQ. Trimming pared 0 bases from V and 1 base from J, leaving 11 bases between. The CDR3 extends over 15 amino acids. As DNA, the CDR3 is TGCGCCAGCAGCTTGGCTGCGCACACTTCCTACGAGCAGTACTTC. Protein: CASSLAAHTSYEQYF.

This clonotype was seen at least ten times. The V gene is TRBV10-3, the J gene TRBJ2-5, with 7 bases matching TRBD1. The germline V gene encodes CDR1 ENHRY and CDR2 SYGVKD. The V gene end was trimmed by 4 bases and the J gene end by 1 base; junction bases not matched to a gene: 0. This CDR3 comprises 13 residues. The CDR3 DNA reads TGTGCCATCAGTGGGACAGGCCAAGAGACCCAGTACTTC. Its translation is CAISGTGQETQYF.

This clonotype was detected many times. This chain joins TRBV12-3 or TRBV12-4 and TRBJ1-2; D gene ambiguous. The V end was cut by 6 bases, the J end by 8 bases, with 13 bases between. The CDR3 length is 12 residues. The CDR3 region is CASRDTGAGYTF. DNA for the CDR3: TGTGCCAGCAGAGATACCGGAGCCGGCTACACCTTC.

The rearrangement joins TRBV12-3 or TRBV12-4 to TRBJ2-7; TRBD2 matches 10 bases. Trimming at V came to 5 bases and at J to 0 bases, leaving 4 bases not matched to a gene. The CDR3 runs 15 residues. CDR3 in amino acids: CASSARLAGSYEQYF. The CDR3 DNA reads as TGTGCCAGCAGTGCGCGACTAGCGGGCTCCTACGAGCAGTACTTC.

CDR3 protein: CAWGRQGYEQYF. CDR3 sequence (DNA): TGTGCCTGGGGCCGTCAAGGCTACGAGCAGTACTTC. The chain has TRBV30 and TRBJ2-7; no firm D call. Trimming pared 5 bases from V and 3 bases from J, leaving 11 bases between. The CDR3 is 12 amino acids. CDR1 is GTSNPN and CDR2 is SVGIG in the germline V gene (reference sequence).

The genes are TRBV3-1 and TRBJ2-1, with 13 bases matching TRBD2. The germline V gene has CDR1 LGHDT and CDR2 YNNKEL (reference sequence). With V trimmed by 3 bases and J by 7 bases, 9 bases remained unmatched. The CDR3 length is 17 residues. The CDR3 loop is CASSHSPGLAGMNEQFF. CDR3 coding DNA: TGTGCCAGCAGCCACTCCCCGGGACTAGCGGGAATGAATGAGCAGTTCTTC.

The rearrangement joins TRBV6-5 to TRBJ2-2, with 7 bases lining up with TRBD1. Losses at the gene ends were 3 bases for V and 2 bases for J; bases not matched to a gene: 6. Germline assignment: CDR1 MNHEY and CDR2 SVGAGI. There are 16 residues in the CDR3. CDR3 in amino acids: CASSYPGQTNTGELFF. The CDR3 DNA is TGTGCCAGCAGTTATCCGGGACAGACAAACACCGGGGAGCTGTTTTTT.

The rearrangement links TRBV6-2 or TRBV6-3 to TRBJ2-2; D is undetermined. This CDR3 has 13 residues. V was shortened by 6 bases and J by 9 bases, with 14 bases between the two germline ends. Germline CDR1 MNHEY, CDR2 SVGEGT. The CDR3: CASSLVWGRELFF. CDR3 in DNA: TGTGCCAGCAGCCTAGTCTGGGGTCGGGAGCTGTTTTTT.

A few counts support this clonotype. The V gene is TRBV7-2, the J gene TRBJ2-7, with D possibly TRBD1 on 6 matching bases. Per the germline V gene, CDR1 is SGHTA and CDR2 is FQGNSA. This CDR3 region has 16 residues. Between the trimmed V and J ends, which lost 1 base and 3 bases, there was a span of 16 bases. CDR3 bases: TGTGCCAGCAGCTTAGTTTGGTCAGGGGAAGGCTACGAGCAGTACTTC. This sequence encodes CASSLVWSGEGYEQYF. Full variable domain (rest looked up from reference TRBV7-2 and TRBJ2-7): GAGVSQSPSNKVTEKGKDVELRCDPISGHTALYWYRQSLGQGLEFLIYFQGNSAPDKSGLPSDRFSAERTGGSVSTLTIQRTQQEDSAVYLCASSLVWSGEGYEQYFGPGTRLTVT.

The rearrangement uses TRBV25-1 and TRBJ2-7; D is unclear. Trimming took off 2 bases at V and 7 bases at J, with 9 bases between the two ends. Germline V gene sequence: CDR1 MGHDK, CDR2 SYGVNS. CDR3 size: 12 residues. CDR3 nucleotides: TGTGCCAGCAGTGAAAAAGGGTGGGAGCAGTACTTC. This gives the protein CASSEKGWEQYF.

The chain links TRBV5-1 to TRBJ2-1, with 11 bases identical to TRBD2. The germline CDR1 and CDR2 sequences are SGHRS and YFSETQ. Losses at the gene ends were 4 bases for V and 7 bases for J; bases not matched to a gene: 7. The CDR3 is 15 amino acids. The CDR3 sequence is CASSGVAGGENEQFF. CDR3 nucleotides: TGCGCCAGCAGCGGAGTAGCGGGAGGGGAAAATGAGCAGTTCTTC.

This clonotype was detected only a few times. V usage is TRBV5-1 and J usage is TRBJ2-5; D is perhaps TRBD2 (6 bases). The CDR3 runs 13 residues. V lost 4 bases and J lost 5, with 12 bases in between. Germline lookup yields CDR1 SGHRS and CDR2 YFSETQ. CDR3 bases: TGCGCCAGCAGCCCGGGAGCCGGGGAGACCCAGTACTTC. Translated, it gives CASSPGAGETQYF.

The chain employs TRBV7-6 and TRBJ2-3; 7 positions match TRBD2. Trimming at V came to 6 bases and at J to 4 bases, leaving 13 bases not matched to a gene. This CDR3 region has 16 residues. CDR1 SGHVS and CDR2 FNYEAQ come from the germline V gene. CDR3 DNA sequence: TGTGCCAGCAGGCCCCGAGGGAGGGCCTCTGCAGATACGCAGTATTTT. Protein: CASRPRGRASADTQYF. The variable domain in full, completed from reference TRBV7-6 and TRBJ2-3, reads GAGVSQSPRYKVTKRGQDVALRCDPISGHVSLYWYRQALGQGPEFLTYFNYEAQQDKSGLPNDRFSAERPEGSISTLTIQRTEQRDSAMYRCASRPRGRASADTQYFGPGTRLTVL.

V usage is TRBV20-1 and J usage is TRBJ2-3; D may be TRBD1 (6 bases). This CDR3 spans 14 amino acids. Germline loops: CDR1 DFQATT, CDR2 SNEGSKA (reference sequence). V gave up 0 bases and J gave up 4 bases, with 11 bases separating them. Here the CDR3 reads CSARDPQGPDTQYF. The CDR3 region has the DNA TGCAGTGCTAGAGATCCTCAGGGGCCAGATACGCAGTATTTT.